These 27 T cell receptor beta chains share one sample of origin, sequenced in a study of cytomegalovirus exposure and HLA in healthy donors. The PCR ran on 60 Vbeta and 13 Jbeta primers. Some clones are missing from TCRdb's copy, which holds only in-frame ones; the method was immunoSEQ multiplex PCR. The sample yields roughly 170,000 clones, around 77% seen once. The sequenced material came from PBMCs. Every receptor here comes from a woman aged 25 to 39 in good health and CMV-seronegative.

This chain uses TRBV29-1 with TRBJ1-1, with a possible D match to TRBD1 (6 bases). The CDR3 is 13 residues long. Looked up from germline, CDR1 is SQVTM and CDR2 is ANQGSEA. The V gene lost 0 bases and the J gene lost 11 bases, with 16 bases spanning the gap. CDR3 bases: TGCAGCGTTGAAGAGTCACAGGGCAGAGGCGCTTTCTTT. Translated: CSVEESQGRGAFF.

The chain is built from TRBV19 and TRBJ1-1; D remains unclear. CDR1 is LNHDA, CDR2 SQIVND, per germline (reference sequence). CDR3 length: 14 amino acids. The V gene lost 3 bases and the J gene lost 5 bases, with 13 bases spanning the gap. The CDR3 here is CASSIMSGDTEAFF. In DNA, the CDR3 is TGTGCCAGTAGTATTATGTCGGGAGATACTGAAGCTTTCTTT.

The chain couples TRBV6-5 to TRBJ2-2, with 11 bases that match TRBD2. J lost 6 bases, V lost 10 bases, and 10 bases had no gene match. CDR1 and CDR2 (germline): MNHEY, SVGAGI. The CDR3 is 15 amino acids. CDR3 nucleotides: TGTGCCACTTCTCCGACTAGCGGGGAGGCCGGGGAGCTGTTTTTT. Translation: CATSPTSGEAGELFF.

J is TRBJ1-2 and V is TRBV5-4; 7 bases line up with TRBD1. V lost 4 bases and J lost 3; bases outside the gene matches: 6. CDR3 length: 14 amino acids. Germline CDR1 and CDR2: SGHNT and YYREEE (reference sequence). CDR3 DNA: TGTGCCAGCAGCGCTCGACAGGGAGACTATGGCTACACCTTC. Encoded protein: CASSARQGDYGYTF.

The sample holds a few counts of this clone. For the CDR3, the DNA is TGCGCCAGCAGCCAAGGGACAGGGTCCCCTGGGGAGCAGTACTTC. Translated, it gives CASSQGTGSPGEQYF. J is TRBJ2-7 and V is TRBV4-3; TRBD1 agrees at 8 bases. V lost 1 base and J lost 7; bases outside the gene matches: 9. CDR3 length equals 15 residues. Per the germline V gene, CDR1 is LGHNA and CDR2 is YSLEER.

V is TRBV11-2 and J is TRBJ2-7; TRBD2 matches at 7 bases. CDR1 is SGHAT, CDR2 FQNNGV, per germline. Germline trimming cut 0 bases from V and 4 bases from J; bases unmatched to any gene: 6. The CDR3 length is 15 residues. CDR3 DNA: TGTGCCAGCAGCTTAGAGGCGGGAGCAGGTTACGAGCAGTACTTC. It encodes CASSLEAGAGYEQYF.

In nucleotides, the CDR3 is TGTGCCAGTAGTTGGGCAGGTCATAGCAATCAGCCCCAGCATTTT. Amino acid sequence: CASSWAGHSNQPQHF. This sequence joins TRBV19 and TRBJ1-5, with D uncertain. In germline, CDR1 is LNHDA, CDR2 SQIVND (reference sequence). The CDR3 runs to 15 residues. Trimming took 5 bases from V and 0 from J, leaving 11 bases between them.

The rearrangement joins TRBV6-4 to TRBJ2-3; 7 bases are shared with TRBD2. There are 14 residues in the CDR3. CDR1 is MRHNA and CDR2 is SNTAGT in the germline V gene. The ends lost 5 bases at V and 0 bases at J; junction bases unmatched: 2. DNA of the CDR3: TGTGCCAGCAGTAGGGACTACAGCACAGATACGCAGTATTTT. This encodes CASSRDYSTDTQYF.

This chain joins TRBV4-3 and TRBJ2-3; D is perhaps TRBD2 (6 bases). Germline V gene lookup returns CDR1 LGHNA and CDR2 YSLEER. The CDR3 is 15 residues long. Trimming took 5 bases from V and 5 from J, leaving 17 bases between them. As DNA, the CDR3 is TGCGCCAGCAGCTACATCGCGACTAGTTTAGATACGCAGTATTTT. This translates into CASSYIATSLDTQYF.

The CDR3 sequence: CASIPQRGTGNTIYF. The CDR3, as DNA: TGTGCCAGTATTCCACAGCGGGGGACTGGAAACACCATATATTTT. The chain couples TRBV19 to TRBJ1-3; D may be TRBD1 (5 bases). Germline V lookup: CDR1 LNHDA, CDR2 SQIVND (reference sequence). CDR3 length: 15 residues. V lost 7 bases and J lost 2, with 15 bases in between.

This rearrangement joins TRBV29-1 to TRBJ2-3; D may be TRBD2 (5 bases). Deletions cut 4 bases from V and 2 bases from J, with 13 bases between. The CDR3 runs to 14 residues. Germline lookup yields CDR1 SQVTM and CDR2 ANQGSEA. CDR3 amino acids: CSVVGRRPTDTQYF. CDR3 nucleotides: TGCAGCGTTGTAGGCAGGAGGCCCACAGATACGCAGTATTTT.

The chain combines TRBV27 with TRBJ2-3; 9 bases are a match to TRBD2. The germline V gene has CDR1 MNHEY and CDR2 SMNVEV (reference sequence). This CDR3 has 17 residues. Trimming removed 3 bases from V and 0 bases from J; junction bases left unmatched: 7. The CDR3 protein is CASSLSLAGSSTDTQYF. As DNA, the CDR3 is TGTGCCAGCAGTTTGAGCCTAGCGGGATCTAGCACAGATACGCAGTATTTT.

The gene calls are TRBV28 and TRBJ2-1; tentative D call: TRBD1 (6 bases). The V gene's germline CDR1 is MDHEN and CDR2 SYDVKM. This CDR3 is built from 16 residues. V lost 5 bases, J lost 0 bases, and 14 bases lay in between. CDR3 DNA: TGTGCCAGCAGTCCTCCGGGGACAAGCTCCTACAATGAGCAGTTCTTC. It translates to CASSPPGTSSYNEQFF.

The chain combines TRBV7-9 with TRBJ1-2, with 10 positions matching TRBD1. J gave up 4 bases and V 4 bases, and 3 bases lay outside the gene matches. The CDR3 length is 14 residues. Germline-derived CDR1 and CDR2 are SEHNR and FQNEAQ (reference sequence). CDR3 loop: CASSSGTGVYGYTF. CDR3 nucleotides: TGTGCCAGCAGCTCCGGGACAGGGGTCTATGGCTACACCTTC.

This rearrangement joins TRBV18 to TRBJ2-7, with TRBD1 identical over 7 bases. The CDR3 extends over 15 amino acids. Germline values: CDR1 KGHSH, CDR2 LQKENI. V lost 3 bases to trimming and J lost 5 bases; unmatched junction nucleotides: 10. The CDR3 coding sequence is TGTGCCAGCTCACCGAGGACAGGCATAGGGGACGAGCAGTACTTC. Translated: CASSPRTGIGDEQYF.

Worth noting for this clone: It is unclear where the CDR3 begins or ends on the DNA, so no DNA is shown, and the CDR3 is as TCRdb lists it. The genes are TRBV5-1 and TRBJ1-1; the table's D gene call, TRBD1, was not cross checked with the DNA. Germline-derived CDR1 and CDR2 are SGHRS and YFSETQ. The CDR3 spans 14 amino acids, including both terminal residues. CDR3 residues: CASSFGPGGTEAFF.

The chain uses TRBV5-1 and TRBJ2-5, with a possible D match to TRBD2 (5 bases). The length of the CDR3 is 14 residues. Looked up from germline, CDR1 is SGHRS and CDR2 is YFSETQ. Deletions cut 4 bases from V and 1 base from J, with 11 bases between. Written as DNA, the CDR3 is TGCGCCAGCAGCAACCCCGCGGGCCAAGAGACCCAGTACTTC. Its protein is CASSNPAGQETQYF.

This chain links TRBV7-2 with TRBJ1-2; the D is unclear. The CDR3 length is 12 residues. Germline CDR1 is SGHTA and CDR2 is FQGNSA. V lost 2 bases to trimming and J lost 5 bases, with 6 bases between them. CDR3 sequence: CASSLTVYGYTF. CDR3 coding DNA: TGTGCCAGCAGCTTAACAGTATATGGCTACACCTTC.

V and J are TRBV2 and TRBJ2-1; D remains ambiguous. CDR3 length: 12 residues. CDR1 SNHLY and CDR2 FYNNEI come from the germline V gene. The CDR3, as DNA: TGTGGAACGATTGGAGTAAACGATGAGCAGTTCTTC. It codes for CGTIGVNDEQFF.

The gene calls are TRBV30 and TRBJ1-1; no firm D call. The CDR3 totals 12 residues. Per the germline V gene, CDR1 is GTSNPN and CDR2 is SVGIG (reference sequence). The V end was cut by 2 bases, the J end by 3 bases, with 7 bases between. The CDR3 region is CAWSPGDTEAFF. As DNA, the CDR3 is TGTGCCTGGAGTCCAGGTGACACTGAAGCTTTCTTT.

V is TRBV4-2 and J is TRBJ2-5; TRBD2 matches at 9 bases. V dropped 0 bases and J dropped 4; count of bases not matched to a gene: 15. Germline V gene sequence: CDR1 LGHNA, CDR2 YNFKEQ. This CDR3 comprises 19 residues. The CDR3 DNA reads TGTGCCAGCAGCCAAGATCCAGTAGGGGGTAGCGGGGGATCAGAGACCCAGTACTTC. Protein: CASSQDPVGGSGGSETQYF.

The rearrangement uses TRBV5-4 and TRBJ2-1; D ambiguous. Germline loops: CDR1 SGHNT, CDR2 YYREEE (reference sequence). The germline V and J ends were trimmed by 1 base and 8 bases, with 16 bases remaining between them. The CDR3 has 15 residues. The CDR3, as DNA: TGTGCCAGCAGCTTGAGTGCTAGTTTCAAGGATGAGCAGTTCTTC. Translating it yields CASSLSASFKDEQFF. Using reference TRBV5-4 and TRBJ2-1 for the parts outside the CDR3, the full variable domain is ETGVTQSPTHLIKTRGQQVTLRCSSQSGHNTVSWYQQALGQGPQFIFQYYREEENGRGNFPPRFSGLQFPNYSSELNVNALELDDSALYLCASSLSASFKDEQFFGPGTRLTVL.

The V gene is TRBV5-4, the J gene TRBJ1-4; maybe TRBD1 (6 bases). Per the germline V gene, CDR1 is SGHNT and CDR2 is YYREEE (reference sequence). Trimming cost V 0 bases and J 2 bases, with 17 bases left between them. There are 18 residues in the CDR3. CDR3 residues: CASSLGLTRGGTNEKLFF. Here the CDR3 DNA reads TGTGCCAGCAGCTTGGGTTTGACGCGCGGGGGCACTAATGAAAAACTGTTTTTT.

A word on this clone: In the same sample, other DNA sequences code for this CDR3. This rearrangement joins TRBV10-3 to TRBJ2-7, with D perhaps matching TRBD2 (5 bases). V shed 0 bases and J shed 2 bases, with 8 bases lying between them. The CDR3 has 14 amino acids. CDR1 ENHRY and CDR2 SYGVKD come from the germline V gene. As DNA, the CDR3 is TGTGCCATCAGTGAGTCAGGGCGGGCCTACGAGCAGTACTTC. Translation: CAISESGRAYEQYF.

The chain couples TRBV5-1 to TRBJ1-6; 7 bases match TRBD1. Germline CDR1 reads SGHRS; CDR2 reads YFSETQ. Losses at the gene ends were 3 bases for V and 9 bases for J; bases not matched to a gene: 9. The CDR3 is 15 amino acids. CDR3 DNA: TGCGCCAGCAGCTCTAGGACAGGAACGGGTTCACCCCTCCACTTT. Translating gives CASSSRTGTGSPLHF.

The V call is TRBV5-1, the J call TRBJ2-1; 7 bases line up with TRBD2. Trimming removed 0 bases from V and 5 bases from J; junction bases left unmatched: 2. This CDR3 has 14 amino acids. Germline CDR1 reads SGHRS; CDR2 reads YFSETQ. The CDR3 DNA sequence: TGCGCCAGCAGCTTGGGACTAGCCCACAATGAGCAGTTCTTC. Translation: CASSLGLAHNEQFF.

This chain uses TRBV7-9 with TRBJ1-1, with a possible D match to TRBD1 (6 bases). V was trimmed by 6 bases and J by 6 bases, leaving 20 bases between them. Germline V gene lookup returns CDR1 SEHNR and CDR2 FQNEAQ (reference sequence). CDR3 length: 15 residues. The CDR3 is CASRPRTAHGAEAFF. The CDR3 bases are TGTGCCAGCAGACCCCGGACAGCCCACGGAGCTGAAGCTTTCTTT.